This note documents a single TCR beta chain sequence. The data stem from a study of technical replicates of blood from several donors. The CDR3 runs 13 residues. J gave up 5 bases and V 4 bases, and 1 base lay outside the gene matches. CDR1 is SGHTA and CDR2 is FQGNSA in the germline V gene. Clones were read by immunoSEQ multiplex PCR, and TCRdb kept only the in-frame ones, dropping some. The sample lists some 70,000 clones, roughly 95% occurring once. Source material: T cells isolated from PBMCs. This sequence originates from a human donor in good health. V and J are TRBV7-2 and TRBJ1-5, with 8 bases aligning to TRBD1. The CDR3 is CASSSRGHQPQHF. The CDR3 coding sequence is TGTGCCAGCAGCTCCAGGGGGCATCAGCCCCAGCATTTT.